This T cell receptor beta chain was documented in a study of Ad26.COV2.S vaccination and SARS-CoV-2 variants (dated by TCRdb to 2020 to 2022). Regarding the research as a whole: Donors in the vaccine arm were drawn from COV1001, a multicentre, randomized, double-blind, placebo-controlled phase I-IIa trial testing Ad26.COV2.S in healthy adults. Ad26.COV2.S was administered intramuscularly at 5 x 10^10 or 1 x 10^11 viral particles, either as a single shot or as two shots given 56 days apart. Throughout the experiments and outcome assessment, investigators stayed blinded to trial group allocation. Sequencing of the TCRbeta repertoire served to evaluate the specificity and breadth of SARS-CoV-2-reactive T cell receptors following Ad26.COV2.S vaccination. Trial participants were randomized into five groups of five, in which low-dose or high-dose Ad26.COV2.S was given once or twice, or placebo was given on both occasions. The TCR-sequenced set comprised around 30 samples: 19 Ad26.COV2.S vaccine recipients, 5 placebo recipients and 8 SARS-CoV-2 convalescent individuals.

The immunoSEQ Assay was used to sequence TCRbeta CDR3 regions. After extraction, genomic DNA underwent amplification by bias-controlled multiplex PCR, followed by high-throughput sequencing. From the authors' description of their analysis: To quantify the absolute abundance of each unique TCRbeta CDR3 region, sequences were collapsed and filtered. T cell fraction was estimated by normalizing TCRbeta template counts to usable DNA, with usable DNA measured through amplification of reference genes found in all nucleated cells. Repertoire TCRs were annotated as SARS-CoV-2-specific when V gene, CDR3 amino acid sequence and J gene were exactly matched to a known reactive TCR set. The reference SARS-CoV-2 TCR set was obtained from MIRA and was filtered for enrichment in COVID-19-positive ImmuneCODE repertoires, whereby public or cross-reactive TCRs were removed. Using the MIRA antigens, annotated TCRs were further analysed by specific ORF or by position within an ORF. Depth was the summed frequency of annotated unique rearrangements, while breadth was defined as annotated unique rearrangements over total unique productive rearrangements. Group comparisons of TCR breadth used two-sided Wilcoxon rank-sum tests. This immuneACCESS table, as held by TCRdb, lists in-frame sequences with V and J called but not all clones. Of the missing ones, under half trace to an unresolved V gene in checked studies; the others have no known cause. V and J calls and clone size are as listed in that table; D and trimming were resolved from the DNA. The sample table records nearly 400,000 clones; about nine tenths of these occur just once. The top ten clones comprise 1.5% to 2% of the sample.

V loses 5 bases of germline sequence and J loses 9 bases, and the interval between the two ends is 17 bases. The germline V gene (reference sequence) supplies CDR1 SGHAT and CDR2 FQDESV. Spanning cysteine to phenylalanine, the CDR3 consists of 14 amino acids. Only CDR3 DNA is held: 42 bases, read in frame from base 1. Turning to this clone: Its antigen is still unknown. Base qualities were left out, and no much larger clone turns up one base away.

According to the study, the label for this sample's treatment or condition signals: 15 to 20 received Ad26.COV2.S at low or high dose, single or two shots; 5 received placebo; per-sample allocation not given. For vaccine and placebo recipients, the sequenced repertoires came from samples collected on day 63 after the first injection. In Cohort 1b, 25 to 30 adults aged 18-55 years were enrolled at a single site in Boston, USA, between 29 July and 7 August 2020. Ad26.COV2.S was a replication-incompetent adenovirus type 26 vector that expressed a prefusion-stabilized SARS-CoV-2 spike protein derived from the original Wuhan strain. Study-level results and caveats: The authors noted that total T cell responses may have been underestimated by the TCR breadth and depth analyses. Higher spike-specific TCR breadth was observed in Ad26.COV2.S recipients than in placebo recipients (P = 0.0014). The study was not powered to compare responses between vaccine doses or regimens. Non-spike TCR breadth was comparable between vaccine and placebo recipients, consistent with the vaccine containing only spike. After vaccination, spike-specific CD8+ and CD4+ T cell responses were reported to show substantial breadth.

Specimen: peripheral blood, collected in a trial of Ad26.COV2.S vaccine versus placebo. The clonotype comes from a person between 18 and 65 years old who received the Ad26.COV2.S COVID-19 vaccine or a placebo. The chain is encoded by TRBV11-1 joined to TRBJ2-1; the D gene may be TRBD1 or TRBD2, since each aligns over 5 bases. The sequence in DNA is TGTGCCAGCAGCGAGGGACGGACGGGTCCTGAGCAGTTCTTC. Its translation reads: CASSEGRTGPEQFF.